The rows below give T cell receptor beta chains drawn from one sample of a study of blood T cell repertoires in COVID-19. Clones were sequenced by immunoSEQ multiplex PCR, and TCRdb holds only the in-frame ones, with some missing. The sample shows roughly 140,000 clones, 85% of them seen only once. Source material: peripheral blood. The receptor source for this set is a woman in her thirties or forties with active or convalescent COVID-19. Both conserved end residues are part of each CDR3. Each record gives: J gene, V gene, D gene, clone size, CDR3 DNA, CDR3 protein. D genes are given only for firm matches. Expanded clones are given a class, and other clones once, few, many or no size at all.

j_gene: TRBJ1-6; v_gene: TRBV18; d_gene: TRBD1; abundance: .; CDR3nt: TGTGCCAGCTCAGGCGACAGGGGGTCTTCACCCCTCCACTTT; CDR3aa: CASSGDRGSSPLHF
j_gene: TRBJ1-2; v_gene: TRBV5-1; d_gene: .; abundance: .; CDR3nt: TGCGCCAGCAGCTCTCTGAGAGCGAACTATGGCTACACCTTC; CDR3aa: CASSSLRANYGYTF
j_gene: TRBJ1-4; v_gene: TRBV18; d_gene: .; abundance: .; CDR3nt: TGTGCCAGCTCACCACCGAACAGAGATGAAAAACTGTTTTTT; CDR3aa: CASSPPNRDEKLFF
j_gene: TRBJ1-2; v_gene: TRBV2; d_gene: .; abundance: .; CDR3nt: TGTGCCAGCAGTCCGGTTAACTATGGCTACACCTTC; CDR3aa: CASSPVNYGYTF
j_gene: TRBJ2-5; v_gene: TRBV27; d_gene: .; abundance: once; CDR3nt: TGTGCCAGCAGTTTTTCGGGAGAGACCCAGTACTTC; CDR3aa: CASSFSGETQYF
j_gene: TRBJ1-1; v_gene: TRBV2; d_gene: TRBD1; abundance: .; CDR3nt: TGTGCCAGCAGTCCACAGGGGGTAAGGAACACTGAAGCTTTCTTT; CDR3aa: CASSPQGVRNTEAFF
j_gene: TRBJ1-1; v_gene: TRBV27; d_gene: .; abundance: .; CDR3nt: TGTGCCAGCAGTGGGCATCTTAACACTGAAGCTTTCTTT; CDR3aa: CASSGHLNTEAFF
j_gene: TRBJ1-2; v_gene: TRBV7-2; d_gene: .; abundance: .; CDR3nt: TGTGCCAGCAGCTTACAACAGACGGGGAACTATGGCTACACCTTC; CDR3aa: CASSLQQTGNYGYTF
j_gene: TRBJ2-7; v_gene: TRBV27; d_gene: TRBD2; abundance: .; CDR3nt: TGTGCCAGCAGTCAACCCGGACTAGCCCATAAGGGGTACGAGCAGTACTTC; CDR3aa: CASSQPGLAHKGYEQYF
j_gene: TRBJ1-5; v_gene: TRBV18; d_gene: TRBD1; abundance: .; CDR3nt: TGTGCCAGCTCACCACTGGGGACAGGGGAACAGCCCCAGCATTTT; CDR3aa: CASSPLGTGEQPQHF
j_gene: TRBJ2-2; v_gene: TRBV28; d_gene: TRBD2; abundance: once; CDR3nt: TGTGCCAGCAGTACCCAACTTGTAGCGGGGCCGAACACCGGGGAGCTGTTTTTT; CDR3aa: CASSTQLVAGPNTGELFF
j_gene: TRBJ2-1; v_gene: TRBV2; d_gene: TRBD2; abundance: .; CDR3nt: TGTGCCAGCGGACTAGCGGGAACGAATGAGCAGTTCTTC; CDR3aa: CASGLAGTNEQFF
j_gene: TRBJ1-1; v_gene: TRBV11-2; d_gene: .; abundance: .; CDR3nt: TGTGCCAGCAGCAAAGGATGGAGCGCGAACACTGAAGCTTTCTTT; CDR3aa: CASSKGWSANTEAFF
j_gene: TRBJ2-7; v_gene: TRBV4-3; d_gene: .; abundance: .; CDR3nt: TGCGCCAGCAGCCCCACCGGGAGTGTCGGGTACGAGCAGTACTTC; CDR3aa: CASSPTGSVGYEQYF
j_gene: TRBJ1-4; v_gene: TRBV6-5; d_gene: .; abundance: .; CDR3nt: TGTGCCAGTGGTCGAGCCGGAGGGTATGAAAAACTGTTTTTT; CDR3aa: CASGRAGGYEKLFF
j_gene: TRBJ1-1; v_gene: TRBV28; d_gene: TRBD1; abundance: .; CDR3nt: TGTGCCAGCAGTTTCTCACACAGGGGTTCGTGGGAAGCTTTCTTT; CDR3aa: CASSFSHRGSWEAFF
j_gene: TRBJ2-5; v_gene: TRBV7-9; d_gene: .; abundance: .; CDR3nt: TGTGCCAGCAGCTTAGCGTTATTACTAGGGGAGACCCAGTACTTC; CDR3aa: CASSLALLLGETQYF
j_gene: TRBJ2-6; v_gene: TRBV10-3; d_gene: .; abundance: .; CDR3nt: TGTGCCGGCAACTCTGGGGCCAACGTCCTGACTTTC; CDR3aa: CAGNSGANVLTF
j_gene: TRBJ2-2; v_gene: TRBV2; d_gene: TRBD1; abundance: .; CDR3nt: TGTGCCAGCACCTTCGCACAGGGGACGGGCGGGGAGCTGTTTTTT; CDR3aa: CASTFAQGTGGELFF
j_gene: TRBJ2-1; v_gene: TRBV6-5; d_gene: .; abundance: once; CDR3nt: TGTGCCAGCAGTTACTCGGGGCCCTCCTACAATGAGCAGTTCTTC; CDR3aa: CASSYSGPSYNEQFF
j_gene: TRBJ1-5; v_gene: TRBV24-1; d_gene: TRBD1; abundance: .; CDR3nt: TGTGCCACCAGTGAGGGGGGGACAGGATATCAGCCCCAGCATTTT; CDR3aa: CATSEGGTGYQPQHF
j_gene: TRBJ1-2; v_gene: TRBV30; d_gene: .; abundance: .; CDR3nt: TGTGCCTGGAGTGTTCCGACAGTGCGATCCACCTTC; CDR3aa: CAWSVPTVRSTF
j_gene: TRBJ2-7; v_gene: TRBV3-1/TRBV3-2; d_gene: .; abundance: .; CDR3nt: TGTGCCAGCAGCCTGATGGACCGACTAGGCGAGCAGTACTTC; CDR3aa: CASSLMDRLGEQYF
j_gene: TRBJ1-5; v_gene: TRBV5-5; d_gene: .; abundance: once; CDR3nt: TGTGCCAGCAGCTTGGGGGGAGTGGGCAATCAGCCCCAGCATTTT; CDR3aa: CASSLGGVGNQPQHF
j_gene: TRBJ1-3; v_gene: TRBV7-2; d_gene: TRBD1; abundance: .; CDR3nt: TGTGCCAGCAGCCTGGGGGGACAGGGGAAGAGAGGAAACACCATATATTTT; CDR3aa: CASSLGGQGKRGNTIYF
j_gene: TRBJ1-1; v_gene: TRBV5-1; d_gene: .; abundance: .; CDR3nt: TGCGCCAGCAGCTTGGCGCCCAGAGACAGGACGAACACTGAAGCTTTCTTT; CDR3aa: CASSLAPRDRTNTEAFF